The present entry profiles one T cell receptor beta chain with its context. Its cognate antigen is unknown. These data are taken from a study of T cells expressing NK-cell markers. Reanalyzing the 5' RACE reads, TCRdb keeps one entry per CDR3 protein, without DNA. The repertoire table contains 500,000 or so distinct CDR3 sequences. The CDR3 totals 12 residues. CDR1 and CDR2 from the germline V gene are ENHRY and SYGVKD. Findings of the study overall: The same clonotypes also predominated in the CD3+CD56-NKG2C+ fraction of several donors.

Sequenced: blood T cells: a sorted CD56 or NKG2C T cell subset, CD4+ or CD8+ T cells, or bulk PBMC T cells (not recorded which). The rearrangement uses TRBV10-3 and TRBJ2-2. The sequence was collected from a man in his late teens or twenties in good health. CDR3 residues: CAIRSHAGELFF.